This T cell receptor beta chain was sequenced during a study of cytomegalovirus exposure and HLA in healthy donors. CDR3 size: 17 residues. The germline gives CDR1 MRHNA, CDR2 SNTAGT. Trimming stripped 7 bases from V and 0 bases from J, with 18 bases between. PCR employed 60 Vbeta and 13 Jbeta primers. Clones were read by immunoSEQ multiplex PCR, and TCRdb kept only the in-frame ones, dropping some. The table has under 200,000 clones, 75% to 90% seen once. This chain uses TRBV6-4 with TRBJ1-4; D is possibly TRBD1 (5 bases). The TCR originated in a woman aged 25 to 39 in good health and CMV-seronegative. The sequenced sample was PBMCs. CDR3: CASTHPQGNTTNEKLFF. CDR3 bases: TGTGCCAGCACCCACCCCCAGGGCAATACAACTAATGAAAAACTGTTTTTT.